Shown below are 15 T cell receptor beta chains from a single sample sequenced in a study of cytomegalovirus exposure and HLA in healthy donors. With 60 Vbeta and 13 Jbeta primers, the PCR was carried out. Produced via immunoSEQ multiplex PCR; TCRdb's table is partial and in-frame only. The sample has fewer than 150,000 clones, approximately 80% seen once. Sequenced input: PBMCs. The receptors were sampled from a man aged 45-65 years in good health and CMV-seropositive.

The rearrangement uses TRBV30 and TRBJ2-6; 7 nucleotides line up with TRBD1. This CDR3 region has 17 residues. The germline CDR1 and CDR2 sequences are GTSNPN and SVGIG (reference sequence). V was clipped by 8 bases and J by 0 bases; unmatched bases: 13. CDR3 nucleotide sequence: TGTGCCGGGACGCCGGGACAGCTAAACTCTGGGGCCAACGTCCTGACTTTC. It encodes CAGTPGQLNSGANVLTF.

The chain uses TRBV30 and TRBJ1-1; D perhaps matches TRBD1 (5 bases). Trimming shortened V by 0 bases and J by 9 bases, and 17 bases separated the two germline ends. The CDR3 is made up of 14 amino acids. CDR1 is GTSNPN and CDR2 is SVGIG in the germline V gene (reference sequence). The chain's CDR3 is CAWSVRRLTGKAFF. CDR3 in DNA: TGTGCCTGGAGTGTAAGGAGACTCACAGGAAAAGCTTTCTTT. The variable domain in full, with the rest retrieved from reference TRBV30 and TRBJ1-1, is SQTIHQWPATLVQPVGSPLSLECTVEGTSNPNLYWYRQAAGRGLQLLFYSVGIGQISSEVPQNLSASRPQDRQFILSSKKLLLSDSGFYLCAWSVRRLTGKAFFGQGTRLTVV.

Here the CDR3 DNA reads TGTGCCAGCAGTGAAAGGAGGGGCCTGAACACTGAAGCTTTCTTT. This gives the protein CASSERRGLNTEAFF. This chain links TRBV6-1 with TRBJ1-1; tentatively, D is TRBD1 (5 bases). CDR3 length: 15 residues. Germline assignment: CDR1 MNHNS and CDR2 SASEGT. V dropped 2 bases and J dropped 0 bases, with 10 bases sitting between them.

The chain employs TRBV5-1 and TRBJ2-2, with D possibly matching TRBD1 (5 bases). CDR3 length: 16 residues. Trimming took off 0 bases at V and 1 base at J, with 10 bases between the two ends. CDR1 and CDR2 from the germline V gene are SGHRS and YFSETQ. The CDR3 region is CASSLGARENTGELFF. As DNA, the CDR3 is TGCGCCAGCAGCTTGGGGGCCAGGGAGAACACCGGGGAGCTGTTTTTT.

CDR3 DNA: TGCGCCAGCAGTGAGTCGACTCGCCGCACAGATACGCAGTATTTT. Its translation is CASSESTRRTDTQYF. V gene TRBV10-2 combines with J gene TRBJ2-3, with D unclear. Trimming left V 0 bases short and J 1 base short, with 8 bases between. The germline gives CDR1 WSHSY, CDR2 SAAADI. This CDR3 comprises 15 residues.

DNA for the CDR3: TGTGCCAGTAGGTCAGGAAGGACTGAAGCTTTCTTT. Translating gives CASRSGRTEAFF. The genes are TRBV19 and TRBJ1-1; D is ambiguous. Trimming removed 6 bases at V and 5 bases at J, with 10 bases between. CDR3 length: 12 residues. Per the germline V gene, CDR1 is LNHDA and CDR2 is SQIVND (reference sequence).

The chain has TRBV18 and TRBJ2-2, with a possible D match to TRBD1 (5 bases). The CDR3 contains 18 residues. V shed 2 bases and J shed 0 bases, with 16 bases lying between them. CDR1 and CDR2 (germline): KGHSH, LQKENI. The CDR3 DNA reads as TGTGCCAGCTCACCAACAGGCCAGTCATCGTCGAACACCGGGGAGCTGTTTTTT. The encoded protein is CASSPTGQSSSNTGELFF. Full variable domain (remainder filled in from reference TRBV18 and TRBJ2-2): NAGVMQNPRHLVRRRGQEARLRCSPMKGHSHVYWYRQLPEEGLKFMVYLQKENIIDESGMPKERFSAEFPKEGPSILRIQQVVRGDSAAYFCASSPTGQSSSNTGELFFGEGSRLTVL.

The chain joins TRBV7-2 to TRBJ2-7; 12 bases agree with TRBD2. The CDR3 is 16 amino acids. The germline V gene has CDR1 SGHTA and CDR2 FQGNSA. Trimming cost V 2 bases and J 5 bases; bases outside gene matches: 7. In DNA form, the CDR3 reads TGTGCCAGCAGCTTACCCCGACTAGCGGGAGACCACGAGCAGTACTTC. Its translation: CASSLPRLAGDHEQYF. Full variable domain (remainder filled in from reference TRBV7-2 and TRBJ2-7): GAGVSQSPSNKVTEKGKDVELRCDPISGHTALYWYRQSLGQGLEFLIYFQGNSAPDKSGLPSDRFSAERTGGSVSTLTIQRTQQEDSAVYLCASSLPRLAGDHEQYFGPGTRLTVT.

For this clone: The junction shows a germline mismatch at one end, possibly a read error. The same CDR3 arises from other DNA sequences in this sample as well. The chain has TRBV6-5 and TRBJ1-6; D not resolved. This CDR3 is built from 15 residues. In germline, CDR1 is MNHEY, CDR2 SVGAGI. This chain's CDR3 is CASSYSTLNNSPLHF. The CDR3, as DNA: TGTGCCAGCAGTTACTCGACACTTAATAATTCCCCCCTCCACTTT.

The table lists this clone with a few counts. The DNA for the CDR3 is TGTGCCAGCAAGAGTTTTGGAGACTATGGCTACACCTTC. Its translation is CASKSFGDYGYTF. The V and J genes are TRBV28 and TRBJ1-2; D remains unclear. Trimming removed 7 bases at V and 3 bases at J, with 12 bases between. This CDR3 spans 13 amino acids. CDR1 and CDR2 (germline): MDHEN, SYDVKM.

The chain couples TRBV5-1 to TRBJ1-3; D unresolved. Germline CDR1 SGHRS, CDR2 YFSETQ. The ends were cut back, 3 bases at V and 0 bases at J, with 16 bases in the middle. This CDR3 comprises 17 residues. Written as DNA, the CDR3 is TGCGCCAGCAGCTCAGGTCAAAACCTAAACTCTGGAAACACCATATATTTT. This encodes CASSSGQNLNSGNTIYF.

The J gene is TRBJ1-1, the V gene TRBV18; 7 bases are shared with TRBD1. Losses at the gene ends were 4 bases for V and 4 bases for J; bases not matched to a gene: 6. The CDR3 length is 14 residues. From germline, CDR1 is KGHSH and CDR2 LQKENI. CDR3: CASSLRDSGTEAFF. The CDR3 region has the DNA TGTGCCAGCTCACTCCGGGACAGCGGCACTGAAGCTTTCTTT.

The rearrangement joins TRBV5-6 to TRBJ2-7, with D possibly TRBD2 on 5 matching bases. The CDR3 is 14 residues long. The V gene lost 2 bases and the J gene lost 4 bases, with 13 bases spanning the gap. Germline CDR1 reads SGHDT; CDR2 reads YYEEEE. The DNA of the CDR3 is TGTGCCAGCAGCTTATCCGGGATCGGTTACGAGCAGTACTTC. It yields the protein CASSLSGIGYEQYF.

The chain uses TRBV25-1 and TRBJ2-7; no reliable D call. Trimming took off 3 bases at V and 4 bases at J, with 7 bases between the two ends. This CDR3 region has 12 residues. The germline gives CDR1 MGHDK, CDR2 SYGVNS. The CDR3 spells CASSDYGYEQYF. CDR3 nucleotide sequence: TGTGCCAGCAGTGATTACGGTTACGAGCAGTACTTC.

This chain links TRBV18 with TRBJ2-2; D perhaps matches TRBD2 (6 bases). Trimming cost V 2 bases and J 1 base, with 11 bases left between them. Germline V gene lookup returns CDR1 KGHSH and CDR2 LQKENI. This CDR3 comprises 16 residues. CDR3 nucleotides: TGTGCCAGCTCACCAACCGGGGGTCAGAACACCGGGGAGCTGTTTTTT. Translation: CASSPTGGQNTGELFF.